The sequence of this T cell receptor beta chain was determined in a study of shared clonotypes between healthy human individuals (dated by TCRdb to between 2020 and 2021). With regard to the full study: The cohort included three men and a couple of women between 18 and 49 years of age. For each donor, three plates each were used for CD4 naive and CD4 memory, two plates were used for CD8 naive, and one plate was used for CD8 memory. Blood TCR repertoires of about 5 healthy adults were deeply sequenced to estimate repertoire size and the extent of clonotype sharing between individuals. To increase sequencing depth and limit assay-specific biases, TCR repertoire library preparation and sequencing were carried out by different laboratories using diverse techniques. Each donor's leukapheresis produced roughly between roughly 0.94 and 9.5 billion PBMCs. Overall study outcomes, separate from this receptor: Higher generation probabilities were observed for clonotypes shared by all four sorted-subset donors than for non-shared clonotypes. Naive subsets generally had larger estimated clonotype richness than memory subsets. Pairwise subsampling indicated that sequencing depth was expected to affect the degree of clonotype sharing among donors. Sampling was limited to blood, and TCR repertoires in tissue likely differ from TCR repertoires in blood. Across a few donors, approximately 4.6% of naive CD4, roughly 3.8% of naive CD8, roughly 2.3% of memory CD4, and approximately 0.42% of memory CD8 clonotypes were shared. The small number of donors limited the genetic and exposure-history diversity represented. Even with the large sequencing depth, rarefaction of the sorted-subset datasets indicated that sequencing was incomplete.

As for this clone: Its antigen specificity is not known. No base-level quality is on record; no much larger clone is a single base apart.

CD8 naive samples consisted of CD45RO-negative cells that were positively selected for CCR7, yielding a CD45RA+CCR7+ population without TemRA cells. The donors were healthy, HIV-negative adults with no recently reported acute infections or vaccinations. Every donor was a Caucasian adult residing in Nashville, Tennessee, USA. Blood was collected by leukapheresis, and PBMCs were isolated by Ficoll-Histopaque density gradient centrifugation and then cryopreserved in liquid nitrogen vapor phase. Analytical flow cytometry was used to check the purity and quantity of every magnetically sorted T cell population. Genomic DNA was isolated from each sorted fraction and quantified by UV absorbance on a Nanodrop 2000c. TCR CDR3 regions were amplified from genomic DNA by multiplex PCR using the deep immunoSEQ assay. Genomic DNA extracted from each cell subset was distributed evenly over all wells of several immunoSEQ 96-well plates, and each plate served as one replicate. For sorted subsets, each replicate PCR was loaded with approximately 200 ng genomic DNA, equivalent to approximately 33,000 T cell genomes. The purified libraries were quantified using a Qubit 3.0 fluorometer, sized with a Bioanalyzer 2100, and then quantified again using the KAPA Library Quantification kit. Every immunoSEQ 96-well plate was sequenced on a separate single-read 150-cycle Illumina NextSeq 550 flow cell. The paper's processing steps were these. Because the immunoSEQ output held only junctional sequences and lacked quality scores, the filtering could not match the filtering applied to full-length reads. To assign V/J genes and CDR3, sequences were annotated against IMGT germline references using PyIR, a Python wrapper for IgBLAST v1.9. Reads were filtered out if the reads had weak V/J assignments (E-value above 1e-6), no CDR3, stop codons, out-of-frame junctions, or ambiguous translated residues. V3J clonotypes were defined as sequences sharing the same inferred V gene, J gene, and CDR3 amino acid sequence. To compute the percentage overlap between repertoires, the number of shared unique clonotypes was divided by the size of the smaller repertoire. Repertoire richness was assessed with RTK rarefaction, the Chao1 estimator, and Recon v2.1 estimates of unobserved clonotypes. OLGA was used to compute generation probabilities for all TCRbeta clonotypes that the gDNA method yielded from a handful of donors. TCRdb's version of the immuneACCESS table is confined to in-frame rearrangements and falls short of the full clone set. An unresolved V gene accounts for under half of the shortfall where checked; the remainder is of unknown origin. V and J calls and clone size are those listed in that table; D and trimming were worked out from the DNA. A total of 550,000 to 650,000 clones appear in this sample, 96% of them only once. The top ten hold about 0.12% of the sample.

The CDR3 spans 18 residues, from the cysteine through the phenylalanine. CDR3 DNA only is kept here, 54 bases in frame from base 1. The rearrangement joined TRBV21-1 to TRBJ2-2; the listed D gene, TRBD2, was not tested against the DNA. TRBV21-1 is designated a pseudogene. The specimen sequenced was naive CD8+ T cells sorted from blood. Explained via the paper, the cell subset or site label denotes: CD45RA+CCR7+. The TCR was taken from a woman aged 30 to 39 in good health. The DNA sequence reads TGTGCCAGCAGCAAAGAAGAGGGACTAGCGGGAGAGACCGGGGAGCTGTTTTTT. Translated, it gives CASSKEEGLAGETGELFF.